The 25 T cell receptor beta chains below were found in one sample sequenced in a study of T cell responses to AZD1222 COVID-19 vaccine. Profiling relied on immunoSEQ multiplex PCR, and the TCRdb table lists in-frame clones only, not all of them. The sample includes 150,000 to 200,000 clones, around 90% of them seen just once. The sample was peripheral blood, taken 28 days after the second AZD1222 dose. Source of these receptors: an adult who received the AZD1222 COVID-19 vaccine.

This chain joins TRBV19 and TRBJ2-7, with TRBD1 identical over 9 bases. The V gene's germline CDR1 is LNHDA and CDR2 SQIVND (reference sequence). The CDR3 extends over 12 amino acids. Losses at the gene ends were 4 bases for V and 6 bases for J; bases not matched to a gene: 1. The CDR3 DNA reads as TGTGCCAGTAGTAGGACAGGGGCCGAGCAGTACTTC. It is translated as CASSRTGAEQYF.

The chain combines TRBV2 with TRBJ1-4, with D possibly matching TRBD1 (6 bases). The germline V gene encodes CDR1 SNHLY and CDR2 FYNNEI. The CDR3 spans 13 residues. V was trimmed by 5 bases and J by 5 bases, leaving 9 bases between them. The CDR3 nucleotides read TGTGCCAGCAGTTCCCAGGGGAATGAAAAACTGTTTTTT. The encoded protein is CASSSQGNEKLFF.

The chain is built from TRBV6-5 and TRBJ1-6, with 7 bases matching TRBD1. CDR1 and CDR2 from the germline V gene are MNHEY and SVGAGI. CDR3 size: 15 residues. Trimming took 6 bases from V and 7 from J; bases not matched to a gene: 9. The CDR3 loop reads CASSPTTGRNSPLHF. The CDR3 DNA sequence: TGTGCCAGCAGCCCCACGACAGGGCGAAATTCACCCCTCCACTTT.

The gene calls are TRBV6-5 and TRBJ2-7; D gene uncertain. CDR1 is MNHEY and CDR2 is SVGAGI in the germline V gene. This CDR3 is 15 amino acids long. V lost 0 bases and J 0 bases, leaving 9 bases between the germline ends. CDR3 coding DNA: TGTGCCAGCAGTTACTCGCGGCAGAACTCCTACGAGCAGTACTTC. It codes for CASSYSRQNSYEQYF.

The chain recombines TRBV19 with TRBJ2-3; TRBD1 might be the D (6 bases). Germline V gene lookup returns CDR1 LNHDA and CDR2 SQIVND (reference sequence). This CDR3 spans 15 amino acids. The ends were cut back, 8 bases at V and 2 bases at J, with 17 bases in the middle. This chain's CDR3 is CASQMSGTSTDTQYF. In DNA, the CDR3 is TGTGCCAGTCAAATGTCCGGGACATCCACAGATACGCAGTATTTT.

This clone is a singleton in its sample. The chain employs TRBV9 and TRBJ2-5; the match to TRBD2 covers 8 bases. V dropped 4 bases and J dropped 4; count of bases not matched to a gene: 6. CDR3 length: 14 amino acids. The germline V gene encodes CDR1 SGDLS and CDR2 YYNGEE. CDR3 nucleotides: TGTGCCAGCAGCCCCGGGGGGGTAGTAGAGACCCAGTACTTC. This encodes CASSPGGVVETQYF.

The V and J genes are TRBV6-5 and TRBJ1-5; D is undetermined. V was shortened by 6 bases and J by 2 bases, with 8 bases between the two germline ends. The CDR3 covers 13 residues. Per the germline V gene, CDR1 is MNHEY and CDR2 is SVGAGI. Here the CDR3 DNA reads TGTGCCAGCAGACCCATCGGCAATCAGCCCCAGCATTTT. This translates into CASRPIGNQPQHF.

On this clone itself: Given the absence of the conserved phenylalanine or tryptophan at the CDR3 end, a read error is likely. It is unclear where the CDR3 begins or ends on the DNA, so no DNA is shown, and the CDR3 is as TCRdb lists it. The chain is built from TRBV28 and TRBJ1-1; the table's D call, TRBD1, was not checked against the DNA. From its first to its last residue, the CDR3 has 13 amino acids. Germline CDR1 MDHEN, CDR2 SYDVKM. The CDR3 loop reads CASSLPEDRVLSL.

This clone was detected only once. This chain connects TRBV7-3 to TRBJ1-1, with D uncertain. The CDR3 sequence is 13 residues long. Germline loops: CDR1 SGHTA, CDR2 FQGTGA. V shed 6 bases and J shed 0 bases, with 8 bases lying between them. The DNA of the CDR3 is TGTGCCAGCAGTTCGAGGTTGAACACTGAAGCTTTCTTT. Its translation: CASSSRLNTEAFF.

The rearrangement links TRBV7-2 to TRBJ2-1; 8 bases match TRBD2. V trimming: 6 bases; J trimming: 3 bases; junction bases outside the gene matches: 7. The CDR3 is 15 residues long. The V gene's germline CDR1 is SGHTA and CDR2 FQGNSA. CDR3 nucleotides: TGTGCCAGCAGTTCCTCGGGGGGGTACTACAATGAGCAGTTCTTC. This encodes CASSSSGGYYNEQFF.

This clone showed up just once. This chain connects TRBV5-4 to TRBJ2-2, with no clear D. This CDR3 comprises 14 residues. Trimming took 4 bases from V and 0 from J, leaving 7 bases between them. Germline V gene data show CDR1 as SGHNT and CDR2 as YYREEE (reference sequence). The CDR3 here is CASSATANTGELFF. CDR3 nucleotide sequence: TGTGCCAGCAGCGCCACAGCGAACACCGGGGAGCTGTTTTTT.

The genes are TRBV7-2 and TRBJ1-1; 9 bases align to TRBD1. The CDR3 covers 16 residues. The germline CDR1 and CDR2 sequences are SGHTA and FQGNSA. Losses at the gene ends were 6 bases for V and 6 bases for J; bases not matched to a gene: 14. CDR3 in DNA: TGTGCCAGCAGTCGACTGACAGGGGGGTATGGTGCTGAAGCTTTCTTT. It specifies CASSRLTGGYGAEAFF.

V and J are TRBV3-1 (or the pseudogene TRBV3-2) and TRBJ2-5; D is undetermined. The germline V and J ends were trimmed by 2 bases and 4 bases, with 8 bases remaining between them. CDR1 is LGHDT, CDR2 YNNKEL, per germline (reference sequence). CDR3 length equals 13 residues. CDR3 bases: TGTGCCAGCAGCCAAACGGCCCTAGAGACCCAGTACTTC. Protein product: CASSQTALETQYF.

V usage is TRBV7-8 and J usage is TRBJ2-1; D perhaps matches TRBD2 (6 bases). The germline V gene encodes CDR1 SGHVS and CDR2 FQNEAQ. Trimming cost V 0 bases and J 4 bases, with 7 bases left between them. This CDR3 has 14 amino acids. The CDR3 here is CASSLAGGYNEQFF. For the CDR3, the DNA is TGTGCCAGCAGCTTAGCGGGAGGTTACAATGAGCAGTTCTTC. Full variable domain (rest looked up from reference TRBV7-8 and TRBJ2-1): GAGVSQSPRYKVAKRGQDVALRCDPISGHVSLFWYQQALGQGPEFLTYFQNEAQLDKSGLPSDRFFAERPEGSVSTLKIQRTQQEDSAVYLCASSLAGGYNEQFFGPGTRLTVL.

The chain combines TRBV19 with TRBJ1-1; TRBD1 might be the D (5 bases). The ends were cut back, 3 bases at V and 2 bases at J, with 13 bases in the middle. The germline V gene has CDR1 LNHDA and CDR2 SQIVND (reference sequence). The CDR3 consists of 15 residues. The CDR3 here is CASSIWGRRNTEAFF. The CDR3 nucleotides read TGTGCCAGTAGTATCTGGGGCAGAAGAAACACTGAAGCTTTCTTT.

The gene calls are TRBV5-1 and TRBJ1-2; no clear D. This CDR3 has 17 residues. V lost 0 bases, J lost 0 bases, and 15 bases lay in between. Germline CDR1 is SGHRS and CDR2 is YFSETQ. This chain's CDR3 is CASSLDPAFNSNYGYTF. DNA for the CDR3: TGCGCCAGCAGCTTGGATCCAGCATTCAATTCTAACTATGGCTACACCTTC.

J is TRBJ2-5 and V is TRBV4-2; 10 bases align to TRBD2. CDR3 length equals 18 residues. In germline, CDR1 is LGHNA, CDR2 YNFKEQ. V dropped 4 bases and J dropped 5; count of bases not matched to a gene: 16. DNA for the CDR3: TGTGCCAGCAGCCCTCAGTGGCTAGCGGGGGCCCGTATGGAGACCCAGTACTTC. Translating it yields CASSPQWLAGARMETQYF.

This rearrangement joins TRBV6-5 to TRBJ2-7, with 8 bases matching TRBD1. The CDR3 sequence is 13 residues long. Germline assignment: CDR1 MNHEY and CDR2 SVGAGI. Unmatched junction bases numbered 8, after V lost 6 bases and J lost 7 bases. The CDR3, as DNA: TGTGCCAGCAGCCCACGGACAGGGCGGGAGCAGTACTTC. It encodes CASSPRTGREQYF.

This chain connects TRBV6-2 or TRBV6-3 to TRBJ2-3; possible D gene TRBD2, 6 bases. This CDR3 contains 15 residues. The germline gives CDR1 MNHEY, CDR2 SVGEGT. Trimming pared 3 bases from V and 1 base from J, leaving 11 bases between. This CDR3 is CASSYPTGGTDTQYF. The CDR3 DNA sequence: TGTGCCAGCAGTTATCCCACGGGGGGCACAGATACGCAGTATTTT.

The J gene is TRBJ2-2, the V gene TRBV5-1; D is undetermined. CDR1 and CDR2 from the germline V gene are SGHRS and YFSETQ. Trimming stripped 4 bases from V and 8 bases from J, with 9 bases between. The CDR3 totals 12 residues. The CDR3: CASSTGIGELFF. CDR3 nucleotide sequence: TGCGCCAGCAGCACTGGGATTGGGGAGCTGTTTTTT.

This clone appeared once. The DNA of the CDR3 is TGTGCCAGCAGCCACCCCATAGGCCCGGGACAGGGTGGTGGCTACACCTTC. Protein: CASSHPIGPGQGGGYTF. The genes are TRBV16 and TRBJ1-2; TRBD1 aligns across 9 bases. Germline loops: CDR1 KGHSY, CDR2 FQNENV. The CDR3 is made up of 17 amino acids. J lost 7 bases, V lost 3 bases, and 15 bases had no gene match.

The CDR3 region is CASSQGTGQGYSYEQYF. DNA of the CDR3: TGCGCCAGCAGCCAAGGGACTGGACAGGGCTACTCCTACGAGCAGTACTTC. The chain carries TRBV4-3 and TRBJ2-7, with 8 bases that match TRBD1. This CDR3 has 17 residues. Trimming at V came to 1 base and at J to 0 bases, leaving 8 bases not matched to a gene. Per germline, CDR1 LGHNA and CDR2 YSLEER.

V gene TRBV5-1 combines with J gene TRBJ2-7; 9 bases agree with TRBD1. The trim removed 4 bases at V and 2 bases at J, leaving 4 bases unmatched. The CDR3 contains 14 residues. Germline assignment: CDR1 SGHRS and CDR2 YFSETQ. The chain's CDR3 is CASSIGQGTYEQYF. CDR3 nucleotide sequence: TGCGCCAGCAGCATAGGACAGGGGACCTACGAGCAGTACTTC.

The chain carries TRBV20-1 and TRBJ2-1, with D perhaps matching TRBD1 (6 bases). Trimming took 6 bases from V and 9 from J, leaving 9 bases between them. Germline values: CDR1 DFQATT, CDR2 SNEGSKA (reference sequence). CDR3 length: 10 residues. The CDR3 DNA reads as TGCAGTGCAACAGGGACTGAGCAGTTCTTC. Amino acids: CSATGTEQFF.

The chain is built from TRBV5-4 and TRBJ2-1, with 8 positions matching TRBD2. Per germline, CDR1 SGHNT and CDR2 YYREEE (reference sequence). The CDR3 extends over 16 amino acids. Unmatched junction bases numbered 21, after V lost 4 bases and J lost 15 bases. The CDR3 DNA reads TGTGCCAGCAGCCGCCCAAGCGGGAGCCTTCCCAAGGATCTGTTCTTC. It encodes CASSRPSGSLPKDLFF. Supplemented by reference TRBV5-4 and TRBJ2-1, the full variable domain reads ETGVTQSPTHLIKTRGQQVTLRCSSQSGHNTVSWYQQALGQGPQFIFQYYREEENGRGNFPPRFSGLQFPNYSSELNVNALELDDSALYLCASSRPSGSLPKDLFFGPGTRLTVL.